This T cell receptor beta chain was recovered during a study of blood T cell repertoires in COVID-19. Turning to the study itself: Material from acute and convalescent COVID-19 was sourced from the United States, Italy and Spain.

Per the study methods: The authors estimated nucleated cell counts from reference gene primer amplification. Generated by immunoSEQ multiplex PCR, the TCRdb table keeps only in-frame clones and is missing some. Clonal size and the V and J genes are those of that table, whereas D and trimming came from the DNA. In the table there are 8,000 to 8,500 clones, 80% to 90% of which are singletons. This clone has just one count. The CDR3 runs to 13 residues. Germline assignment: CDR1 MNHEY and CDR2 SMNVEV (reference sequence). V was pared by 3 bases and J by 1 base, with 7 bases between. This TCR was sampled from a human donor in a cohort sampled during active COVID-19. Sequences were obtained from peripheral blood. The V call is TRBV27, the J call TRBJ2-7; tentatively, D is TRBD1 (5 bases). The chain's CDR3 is CASSFSGSYEQYF. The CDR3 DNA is TGTGCCAGCAGTTTTTCAGGGTCCTACGAGCAGTACTTC.